Below are 7 T cell receptor beta chains sequenced from a single sample in a study of blood T cell repertoires in COVID-19 (TCRdb year 2020). Library construction relied on the immunoSEQ multiplex PCR assay. The table was pulled from immuneACCESS by TCRdb, which kept in-frame rearrangements only. Such tables lose some clones; where checked, under half of the loss comes from unresolved V genes, and the rest has no known cause. Recorded for this sample are around 270,000 clones; over 75% of them occurred a single time. In total, the top ten clones hold 0.85% to 0.9% of the sample. Sequencing used peripheral blood. These receptors all come from a human donor with COVID-19, enrolled during active disease. The donor label of this sample is uncertain.

The chain is built from TRBV28 and TRBJ1-5; 9 nucleotides match TRBD1. The germline V gene encodes CDR1 MDHEN and CDR2 SYDVKM. This CDR3 spans 15 amino acids. Trimming at V came to 6 bases and at J to 3 bases, leaving 6 bases not matched to a gene. The CDR3 loop reads CASRTRDRVNQPQHF. The CDR3 region has the DNA TGTGCCAGCAGAACCCGGGACAGGGTCAATCAGCCCCAGCATTTT.

The rearrangement uses TRBV29-1 and TRBJ2-5, with 11 bases lining up with TRBD2. Germline loops: CDR1 SQVTM, CDR2 ANQGSEA. With 4 bases clipped from V and 5 bases from J, the junction kept 6 bases outside the gene matches. There are 14 residues in the CDR3. The CDR3 DNA follows: TGCAGCGTTGGCCTAGCGGGAGGCGGGGAGACCCAGTACTTC. Protein product: CSVGLAGGGETQYF.

The chain links TRBV7-2 to TRBJ2-1; 9 bases are shared with TRBD2. The CDR3 runs to 17 residues. The V gene's germline CDR1 is SGHTA and CDR2 FQGNSA. Trimming removed 0 bases from V and 0 bases from J; junction bases left unmatched: 3. In DNA, the CDR3 is TGTGCCAGCAGCTTAGCGCCTAGCGGGGCCTCCTACAATGAGCAGTTCTTC. Translated: CASSLAPSGASYNEQFF.

The gene calls are TRBV2 and TRBJ1-5; 7 bases map to TRBD1. The junction had 6 bases not matched to a gene; V was cut back by 6 bases and J by 4 bases. The CDR3 length is 14 residues. CDR1 and CDR2 from the germline V gene are SNHLY and FYNNEI. The CDR3 region has the DNA TGTGCCAGCAGGGGGGACAGTACTAATCAGCCCCAGCATTTT. Translating it yields CASRGDSTNQPQHF.

V is TRBV7-2 and J is TRBJ2-1, with 8 bases identical to TRBD1. The CDR3 contains 14 residues. J lost 13 bases, V lost 5 bases, and 13 bases had no gene match. Germline V CDR1 and CDR2: SGHTA, FQGNSA. The CDR3 region has the DNA TGTGCCAGCAGCCAGGGGACAGGTCTCGTTCCCCAGTTCTTC. Residues: CASSQGTGLVPQFF.

This clone has only one observation. The chain employs TRBV28 and TRBJ2-3; D might be TRBD1 (6 bases). This CDR3 region has 14 residues. Between the trimmed V and J ends, which lost 6 bases and 5 bases, there was a span of 15 bases. CDR1 MDHEN and CDR2 SYDVKM come from the germline V gene. CDR3 residues: CASSFGQLGDTQYF. CDR3 sequence (DNA): TGTGCCAGCAGCTTCGGACAGTTGGGAGATACGCAGTATTTT.

V usage is TRBV10-3 and J usage is TRBJ1-3; D not certain. Between the trimmed V and J ends, which lost 8 bases and 4 bases, there was a span of 12 bases. The CDR3 consists of 13 residues. The germline V gene encodes CDR1 ENHRY and CDR2 SYGVKD. Here the CDR3 reads CAIRGEVGNTIYF. CDR3 bases: TGTGCCATCCGAGGAGAAGTCGGAAACACCATATATTTT.